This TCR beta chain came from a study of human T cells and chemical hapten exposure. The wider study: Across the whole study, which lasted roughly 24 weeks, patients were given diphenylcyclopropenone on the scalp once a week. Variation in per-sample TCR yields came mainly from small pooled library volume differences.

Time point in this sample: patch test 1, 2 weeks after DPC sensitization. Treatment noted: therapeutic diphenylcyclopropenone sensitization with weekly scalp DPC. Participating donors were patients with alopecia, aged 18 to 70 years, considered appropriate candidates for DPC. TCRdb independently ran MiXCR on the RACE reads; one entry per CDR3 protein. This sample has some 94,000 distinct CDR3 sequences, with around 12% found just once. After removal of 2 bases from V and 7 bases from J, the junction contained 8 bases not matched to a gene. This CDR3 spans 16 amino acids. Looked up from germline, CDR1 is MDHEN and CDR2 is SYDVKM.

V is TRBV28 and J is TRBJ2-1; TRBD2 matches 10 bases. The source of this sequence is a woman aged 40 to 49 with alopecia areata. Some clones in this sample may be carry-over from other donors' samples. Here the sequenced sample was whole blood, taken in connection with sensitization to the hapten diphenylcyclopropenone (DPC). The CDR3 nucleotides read TGTGCCAGCAGTTTAACCTCTAGCGGGAGCGGGAATGAGCAGTTCTTC. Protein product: CASSLTSSGSGNEQFF.